The entry that follows covers one TCR beta chain sequence. The antigen remains undetermined. This specimen comes from a study of shared clonotypes between healthy human individuals. Study summary: Three plates were used per donor for CD4 naive, three for CD4 memory, two for CD8 naive and one for CD8 memory. Findings and caveats of the study: Sampling used blood alone; tissue repertoires probably differ.

V lost 2 bases to trimming and J lost 5 bases, with 7 bases between them. Germline V gene sequence: CDR1 SGHVS, CDR2 FQNEAQ. This CDR3 contains 14 residues. Using 200 ng DNA, 25,000 to 35,000 T cell genomes, the sorted-subset replicate PCRs were run. How the authors handled the data: ImmunoSEQ gave junction-only sequences without quality scores, so filtering differed. The data were produced by immunoSEQ multiplex PCR, yet TCRdb's version contains in-frame clones alone and is incomplete. That table gives V, J and clone size, and the DNA gave D and trimming. The sample lists more than 2 million clones; 85% to 95% were seen once.

Specimen: naive CD4+ T cells sorted from blood. This sample's subset: CD45RA+ positively selected. The receptor comes from a man between 18 and 29 years old in good health. The chain employs TRBV7-8 and TRBJ1-6; no clear D. CDR3 amino acids: CASSLRDDNSPLHF. CDR3 nucleotide sequence: TGTGCCAGCAGCTTAAGAGATGATAATTCACCCCTCCACTTT.